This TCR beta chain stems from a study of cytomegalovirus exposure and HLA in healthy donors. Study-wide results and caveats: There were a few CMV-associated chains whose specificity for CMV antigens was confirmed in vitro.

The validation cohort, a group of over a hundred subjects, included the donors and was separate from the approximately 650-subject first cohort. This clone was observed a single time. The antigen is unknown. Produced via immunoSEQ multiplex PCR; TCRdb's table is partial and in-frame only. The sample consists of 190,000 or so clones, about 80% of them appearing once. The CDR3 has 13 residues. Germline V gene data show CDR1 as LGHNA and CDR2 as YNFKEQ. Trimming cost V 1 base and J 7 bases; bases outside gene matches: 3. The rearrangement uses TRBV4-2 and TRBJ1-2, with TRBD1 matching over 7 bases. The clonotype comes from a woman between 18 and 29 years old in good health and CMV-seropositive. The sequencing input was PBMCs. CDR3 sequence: CASSQGQGGGYTF. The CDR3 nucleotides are TGTGCCAGCAGCCAAGGACAGGGAGGTGGCTACACCTTC.